This T cell receptor (beta chain) was sequenced during a study of T-cell memory formation after mild COVID-19. At the level of the study: Largely, TCR clusters stayed within a single donor. Study findings and constraints: Cross-reactive memory apparently joined, as some responding clones appeared in pre-infection memory. Contracting clones from day 15 to 85 showed balanced CD4/CD8; later expanders favored CD4+.

Turning to this clonotype: Its specificity is not known.

The CDR3 is 18 amino acids. J was trimmed by 3 bases and V by 3 bases; bases with no gene match: 11. The germline V gene encodes CDR1 ENHRY and CDR2 SYGVKD. Using constant-segment primers, 5'RACE produced TCR alpha and TCR beta cDNA libraries carrying sample barcodes and UMIs. TCRdb processed the 5' RACE reads anew with MiXCR; each CDR3 protein has one entry. Of roughly 610,000 distinct CDR3 sequences listed, 17% were seen once; the top ten hold about 8.1%. This sequence was found in an adult woman who had mild COVID-19 (a few samples of this study predate the infection). Cell type and time point are not known. This rearrangement joins TRBV10-3 to TRBJ2-7; TRBD2 aligns across 13 bases. Sequencing used PBMCs or a T cell subset sorted from them (not recorded which). The chain's CDR3 is CAISDARLAGGRHYEQYF. The CDR3 DNA reads TGTGCCATCAGTGATGCGAGACTAGCGGGGGGAAGGCACTACGAGCAGTACTTC.